Presented here are 24 T cell receptor beta chains from one specimen sequenced in a study of blood T cell repertoires in COVID-19. TCRdb keeps only in-frame clones here, not all; method: immunoSEQ multiplex PCR. Of just under 350,000 clones in the sample, about 83% were seen once. Source material: peripheral blood. The receptors were sampled from a man under 40 with active or convalescent COVID-19.

The chain is built from TRBV5-1 and TRBJ2-7; D is possibly TRBD1 (5 bases). The CDR3 runs 15 residues. Germline assignment: CDR1 SGHRS and CDR2 YFSETQ. Deletions cut 0 bases from V and 3 bases from J, with 13 bases between. For the CDR3, the DNA is TGCGCCAGCAGCTTGGTGCCAGGGCCGGACTACGAGCAGTACTTC. It is translated as CASSLVPGPDYEQYF.

This chain links TRBV4-1 with TRBJ1-2, with a possible D match to TRBD1 (6 bases). Deletions cut 1 base from V and 7 bases from J, with 10 bases between. This CDR3 is built from 13 residues. The germline V gene has CDR1 MGHRA and CDR2 YSYEKL. CDR3 region: CASSQVTGSGYTF. The CDR3 bases are TGCGCCAGCAGCCAAGTTACAGGGAGTGGCTACACCTTC.

The gene calls are TRBV3-1 (or the pseudogene TRBV3-2) and TRBJ1-6; no clear D gene. Looked up from germline, CDR1 is LGHDT and CDR2 is YNNKEL (reference sequence). Trimming removed 0 bases at V and 0 bases at J, with 9 bases between. The CDR3 is 17 residues long. The CDR3 loop is CASSQDWEGSYNSPLHF. The CDR3, as DNA: TGTGCCAGCAGCCAAGACTGGGAGGGCTCCTATAATTCACCCCTCCACTTT.

The chain uses TRBV7-9 and TRBJ2-1; 9 bases line up with TRBD2. After removal of 5 bases from V and 9 bases from J, the junction contained 17 bases not matched to a gene. Per the germline V gene, CDR1 is SEHNR and CDR2 is FQNEAQ (reference sequence). This CDR3 has 17 amino acids. Here the CDR3 DNA reads TGTGCCAGCAGCATCCCACCAAGAAGCGGGGGGCGCGGTGAGCAGTTCTTC. Protein product: CASSIPPRSGGRGEQFF.

The V gene is TRBV12-3 or TRBV12-4, the J gene TRBJ2-3; D is undetermined. Trimming cost V 4 bases and J 8 bases, with 10 bases left between them. The CDR3 covers 12 residues. The CDR3 sequence: CASSSTKGTQYF. The CDR3 DNA follows: TGTGCCAGCAGTTCCACTAAAGGTACGCAGTATTTT.

This clone appeared once. This chain joins TRBV2 and TRBJ2-2; TRBD1 agrees at 7 bases. This CDR3 has 16 amino acids. V dropped 1 base and J dropped 7; count of bases not matched to a gene: 9. Germline loops: CDR1 SNHLY, CDR2 FYNNEI. The CDR3 region is CASSEVVRGSVGELFF. The DNA of the CDR3 is TGTGCCAGCAGTGAAGTGGTCAGGGGGTCGGTCGGGGAGCTGTTTTTT.

V and J are TRBV19 and TRBJ2-7; D might be TRBD2 (5 bases). Trimming took off 6 bases at V and 7 bases at J, with 19 bases between the two ends. This CDR3 region has 14 residues. Germline values: CDR1 LNHDA, CDR2 SQIVND (reference sequence). The CDR3 here is CASRTPERGGEQYF. The CDR3 nucleotides read TGTGCCAGTAGGACCCCCGAGCGAGGAGGTGAGCAGTACTTC.

The chain links TRBV6-5 to TRBJ1-2, with 12 bases matching TRBD1. The CDR3 consists of 15 residues. The germline CDR1 and CDR2 sequences are MNHEY and SVGAGI. Trimming took 6 bases from V and 4 from J; bases not matched to a gene: 6. CDR3 sequence (DNA): TGTGCCAGCAGCTCGGGACAGGGGGCAAGCTATGGCTACACCTTC. Protein: CASSSGQGASYGYTF.

The sample holds a few counts of this clone. The J gene is TRBJ2-1, the V gene TRBV12-5, with 9 bases lining up with TRBD1. The CDR3 loop spans 16 amino acids. V lost 1 base and J lost 5; bases outside the gene matches: 6. The V gene's germline CDR1 is LGHNT and CDR2 FRNRAP. The CDR3 reads CASGLGRRTGDNEQFF. DNA for the CDR3: TGTGCTAGTGGTTTGGGTCGCAGGACAGGGGACAATGAGCAGTTCTTC.

This clone rates as medium-sized. This chain connects TRBV7-2 to TRBJ1-5; perhaps TRBD1 as D (6 bases). This CDR3 comprises 15 residues. The V gene lost 3 bases and the J gene lost 7 bases, with 16 bases spanning the gap. In germline, CDR1 is SGHTA, CDR2 FQGNSA. The CDR3 reads CASSFGSTGFQPQHF. CDR3 nucleotide sequence: TGTGCCAGCAGCTTTGGGAGTACAGGGTTCCAGCCCCAGCATTTT.

The chain joins TRBV5-4 to TRBJ1-1; D is unclear. V was cut by 1 base and J by 2 bases, with 15 bases left in between. CDR3 length: 16 amino acids. The germline V gene encodes CDR1 SGHNT and CDR2 YYREEE (reference sequence). The CDR3: CASSLHGVPINTEAFF. For the CDR3, the DNA is TGTGCCAGCAGCTTGCACGGGGTGCCGATAAACACTGAAGCTTTCTTT.

This chain connects TRBV6-2 or TRBV6-3 to TRBJ1-2; D gene uncertain. V gave up 0 bases and J gave up 0 bases, with 8 bases separating them. Germline V gene lookup returns CDR1 MNHEY and CDR2 SVGEGT. The CDR3 has 15 residues. DNA for the CDR3: TGTGCCAGCAGTTACTCCCCAGGTGCTAACTATGGCTACACCTTC. Translated: CASSYSPGANYGYTF.

This chain links TRBV10-3 with TRBJ2-7, with D perhaps TRBD2 (5 bases). Looked up from germline, CDR1 is ENHRY and CDR2 is SYGVKD. V lost 0 bases to trimming and J lost 5 bases, with 14 bases between them. This CDR3 region has 15 residues. The CDR3, as DNA: TGTGCCATCAGTGAGTCGAGTCGGGGAAGGGACGAGCAGTACTTC. It is translated as CAISESSRGRDEQYF.

V usage is TRBV6-6 and J usage is TRBJ2-1; perhaps TRBD1 as D (5 bases). The V end was cut by 4 bases, the J end by 14 bases, with 12 bases between. This CDR3 is 11 amino acids long. The germline V gene encodes CDR1 MNHNY and CDR2 SVGAGI (reference sequence). The CDR3: CASSLGQGEFF. DNA for the CDR3: TGTGCCAGCAGTTTAGGACAAGGGGAGTTCTTC.

The genes are TRBV11-2 and TRBJ2-1; TRBD1 agrees at 11 bases. CDR1 SGHAT and CDR2 FQNNGV come from the germline V gene. After removal of 6 bases from V and 5 bases from J, the junction contained 9 bases not matched to a gene. The CDR3 extends over 16 amino acids. CDR3 loop: CASRPPGTGGNNEQFF. The DNA of the CDR3 is TGTGCCAGCAGACCTCCCGGGACAGGGGGTAACAATGAGCAGTTCTTC.

The chain carries TRBV7-9 and TRBJ1-2, with D maybe TRBD1 (5 bases). The CDR3 extends over 11 amino acids. V lost 8 bases to trimming and J lost 8 bases, with 12 bases between them. From germline, CDR1 is SEHNR and CDR2 FQNEAQ (reference sequence). The CDR3 region is CASVGVKGYTF. In DNA, the CDR3 is TGTGCCAGCGTAGGGGTGAAAGGCTACACCTTC.

The J gene is TRBJ2-7, the V gene TRBV6-2 or TRBV6-3; weak D call: TRBD1 (5 bases). This CDR3 region has 17 residues. Germline CDR1 reads MNHEY; CDR2 reads SVGEGT. Trimming shortened V by 3 bases and J by 2 bases, and 20 bases separated the two germline ends. The DNA of the CDR3 is TGTGCCAGCAGTTATTCGATCCAGGGTTCGTCTCCCTACGAGCAGTACTTC. Translating gives CASSYSIQGSSPYEQYF.

The chain employs TRBV6-6 and TRBJ2-2, with 8 bases fitting TRBD1. CDR3 length: 15 amino acids. Losses at the gene ends were 6 bases for V and 4 bases for J; bases not matched to a gene: 7. The germline CDR1 and CDR2 sequences are MNHNY and SVGAGI (reference sequence). The CDR3 nucleotides read TGTGCCAGCAGCCTTTCCGGACAGGGCACCGGGGAGCTGTTTTTT. This translates into CASSLSGQGTGELFF.

This clone has only one observation. The V gene is TRBV29-1, the J gene TRBJ1-5; weak D call: TRBD1 (5 bases). Per the germline V gene, CDR1 is SQVTM and CDR2 is ANQGSEA. V was trimmed by 5 bases and J by 11 bases, leaving 19 bases between them. CDR3 length equals 13 residues. CDR3 nucleotides: TGCAGCGTTTTGACGGGGGATAGTGAGGCCCAGCATTTT. It translates to CSVLTGDSEAQHF. Full variable domain (missing parts from reference TRBV29-1 and TRBJ1-5): SAVISQKPSRDICQRGTSLTIQCQVDSQVTMMFWYRQQPGQSLTLIATANQGSEATYESGFVIDKFPISRPNLTFSTLTVSNMSPEDSSIYLCSVLTGDSEAQHFGDGTRLSIL.

This clone has just a few counts. This sample includes further DNA sequences coding for the same CDR3. This chain connects TRBV19 to TRBJ1-5; D remains unclear. Per the germline V gene, CDR1 is LNHDA and CDR2 is SQIVND (reference sequence). With 3 bases removed from V and 2 bases from J, the gap between germline ends came to 8 bases. The CDR3 is made up of 14 amino acids. The CDR3: CASSISRGNQPQHF. The CDR3 DNA sequence: TGTGCCAGTAGTATTAGCCGGGGCAATCAGCCCCAGCATTTT.

J is TRBJ2-2 and V is TRBV11-2, with 10 bases aligning to TRBD2. Germline assignment: CDR1 SGHAT and CDR2 FQNNGV. V was pared by 2 bases and J by 7 bases, with 4 bases of the junction left unmatched. The CDR3 has 15 residues. Here the CDR3 DNA reads TGTGCCAGCAGCTTAAGCGGGAGGGCCTTCGGGGAGCTGTTTTTT. Its translation is CASSLSGRAFGELFF.

The gene calls are TRBV19 and TRBJ2-7; a possible D gene is TRBD2 (6 bases). V dropped 6 bases and J dropped 4 bases, with 10 bases sitting between them. The CDR3 covers 12 residues. Looked up from germline, CDR1 is LNHDA and CDR2 is SQIVND (reference sequence). The CDR3 reads CASSGSGYEQYF. The CDR3 DNA is TGTGCCAGTAGCGGGAGCGGATACGAGCAGTACTTC.

The DNA for the CDR3 is TGTGCCAGCAGCGTAGGTGCCAGGAACACTGAAGCTTTCTTT. Encoded protein: CASSVGARNTEAFF. J is TRBJ1-1 and V is TRBV9; the D is unclear. V was trimmed by 0 bases and J by 1 base, leaving 7 bases between them. This CDR3 comprises 14 residues. Per the germline V gene, CDR1 is SGDLS and CDR2 is YYNGEE. Full variable domain (rest looked up from reference TRBV9 and TRBJ1-1): DSGVTQTPKHLITATGQRVTLRCSPRSGDLSVYWYQQSLDQGLQFLIQYYNGEERAKGNILERFSAQQFPDLHSELNLSSLELGDSALYFCASSVGARNTEAFFGQGTRLTVV.

The rearrangement joins TRBV12-3 or TRBV12-4 to TRBJ1-2; D not certain. The CDR3 spans 13 residues. V gave up 7 bases and J gave up 0 bases, with 9 bases separating them. CDR3 nucleotide sequence: TGTGCCAGCATTCTAGATACTAACTATGGCTACACCTTC. Translated: CASILDTNYGYTF.